This T cell receptor beta chain is from a study of identical twins. Germline lookup yields CDR1 MRHNA and CDR2 SNTAGT. Trimming removed 3 bases at V and 8 bases at J, with 14 bases between. This CDR3 is built from 14 residues. TCRdb processed the 5' RACE reads anew with MiXCR; each CDR3 protein has one entry. This sample has 300,000 to 350,000 distinct CDR3 sequences; 9% to 15% occur once, and the top ten carry roughly 7%. General observations from the study: Conclusions relied on cross-sectional statistical analysis, not following the same donors. Out-of-frame alpha sequences common to twins exhibited a surplus of low generation probability. Monozygotic twin pairs showed more out-of-frame TCR alpha sharing than models estimated. Invariant T cells like MAIT and iNKT could partly confound the zero-insertion analyses.

This clonotype was recorded a few times. Its antigen is as yet unknown. These same data were also listed under a study on yellow fever vaccine responses in identical twins.

The receptor was isolated from a young woman in good health. The chain joins TRBV6-4 to TRBJ1-5; no firm D call. Sequenced sample: CD8+ T cells sorted from blood. CDR3 sequence: CASSEGKGTEPQHF. CDR3 DNA sequence: TGTGCCAGCAGTGAGGGAAAGGGCACCGAGCCCCAGCATTTT.